The subject of this entry is one T cell receptor beta chain. What it binds is unknown. The CDR3 extends over 13 amino acids. The germline gives CDR1 MNHNS, CDR2 SASEGT. V was clipped by 6 bases and J by 5 bases; unmatched bases: 4. This sample was included in a study of cytomegalovirus exposure and HLA in healthy donors. Findings and caveats of the study: 87-base-pair reads could not separate some V segments, including TRBV6-2 and TRBV6-3. Reportedly, a later analysis found an Asian-associated ancestry cluster had fewer N-insertions than the roughly 700-donor mean.

Healthy bone marrow donors made up the cohort. PCR primers comprised 60 Vbeta and 13 Jbeta primers. Original analysis: It was a later analysis that counted about 80 million unique TCR beta chains, of which some 9.9 million were shared. Method: immunoSEQ multiplex PCR; TCRdb's copy keeps in-frame clones and lacks some. The DNA was the basis for D and trimming; V, J and clone size are from that table. This sample has over 55,000 clones, with 85% to 90% found just once. The specimen sequenced was PBMCs. This chain connects TRBV6-1 to TRBJ1-1, with 9 bases identical to TRBD1. This TCR was sampled from a woman in her twenties or thirties in good health and CMV-seropositive. The CDR3 nucleotides are TGTGCCAGCAGGGGACAGGGAAAAACTGAAGCTTTCTTT. Encoded protein: CASRGQGKTEAFF.